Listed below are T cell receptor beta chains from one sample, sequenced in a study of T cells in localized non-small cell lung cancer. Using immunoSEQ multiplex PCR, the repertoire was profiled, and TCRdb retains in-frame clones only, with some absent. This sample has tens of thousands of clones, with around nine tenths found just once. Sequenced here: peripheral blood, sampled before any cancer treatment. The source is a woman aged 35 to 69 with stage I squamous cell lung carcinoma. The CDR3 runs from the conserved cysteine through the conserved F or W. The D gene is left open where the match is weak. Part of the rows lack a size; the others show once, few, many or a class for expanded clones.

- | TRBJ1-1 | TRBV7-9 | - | TGTGCCAGCAGCCCTCAACTGACAGCAAGCACTGAAGCTTTCTTT | CASSPQLTASTEAFF
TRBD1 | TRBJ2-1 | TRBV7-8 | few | TGTGCCAGCAGCTTACAGGGGGCTAACAATGAGCAGTTCTTC | CASSLQGANNEQFF
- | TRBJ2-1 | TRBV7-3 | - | TGTGCCAGCAGCCCGGGGGTCACCTACAATGAGCAGTTCTTC | CASSPGVTYNEQFF
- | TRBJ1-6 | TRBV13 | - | TGTGCCAGCAGCTTAGGGGGGTCACCCCTCCACTTT | CASSLGGSPLHF
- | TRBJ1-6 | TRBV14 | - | TGTGCCAGCAGCCCTCAAACCAGACAGCCGAGCTCCTATAATTCACCCCTCCACTTT | CASSPQTRQPSSYNSPLHF
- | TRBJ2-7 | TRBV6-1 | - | TGTGCCAGCAGCGTAGAGGTCCGCTACGAGCAGTACTTC | CASSVEVRYEQYF
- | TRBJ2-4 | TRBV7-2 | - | TGTGCCAGCAGCTTAGGGACATCAGGAAACATTCAGTACTTC | CASSLGTSGNIQYF
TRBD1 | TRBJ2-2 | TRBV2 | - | TGTGCCAGCGACGACAGGGGGTCCAACGGGGAGCTGTTTTTT | CASDDRGSNGELFF
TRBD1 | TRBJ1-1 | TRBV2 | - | TGTGCCAGCAGAGACAGGGGGTACACTGAAGCTTTCTTT | CASRDRGYTEAFF
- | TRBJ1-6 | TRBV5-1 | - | TGCGCCAGCAGCTTGGAGGGGGGTAATTCACCCCTCCACTTT | CASSLEGGNSPLHF
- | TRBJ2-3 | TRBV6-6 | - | TGTGCCAGCAGTTACTCGTCTCAGGAGATCACAGATACGCAGTATTTT | CASSYSSQEITDTQYF
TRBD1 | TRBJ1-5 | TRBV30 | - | TGTGCCTGGAGTGCCCGCAGGGGGGGTCAGCCCCAGCATTTT | CAWSARRGGQPQHF
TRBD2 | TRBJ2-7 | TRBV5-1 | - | TGCGCCAGCAGCTTGGAGACTAGCGGGGGGGCGAAGCAGTACTTC | CASSLETSGGAKQYF